The clone carrying this T cell receptor beta chain was seen ten or more times. This sample is part of a study of T cells in Graves' hyperthyroidism and ophthalmopathy. The CDR3 regions of TCR beta were amplified from RNA transcripts. Using the HTBI primer set, a first-round RT-PCR was run on the TCR CDR3. A single record per CDR3 protein comes from TCRdb applying MiXCR to the multiplex PCR reads. The sample has about 560,000 distinct CDR3 sequences; around 17% are singletons. Patients aged 18 to 65 had newly diagnosed hyperthyroidism lasting under 2 months. Germline CDR1 is SGHVS and CDR2 is FQNEAQ. The V and J ends lost 1 base and 3 bases, in that order; junction bases with no gene match: 5. The CDR3 runs to 15 residues.

V is TRBV7-8 and J is TRBJ2-7, with TRBD1 matching 8 bases. This receptor was obtained from a woman between 18 and 29 years old with Graves' hyperthyroidism. The sample comprised blood. DNA for the CDR3: TGTGCCAGCAGCTTAGGTCCCAGGGGGCTCTACGAGCAGTACTTC. It yields the protein CASSLGPRGLYEQYF.